This record looks at one TCR beta chain sequence and its context. Its antigen is still unknown. Base qualities were left out, and no much larger clone turns up one base away. This specimen comes from a study of T-cell reconstitution after alpha-beta-depleted transplantation in children (dated by TCRdb to between 2015 and 2016). About the study as a whole: T-cell immune reconstitution after TCRalphabeta/CD19-depleted allogeneic hematopoietic cell transplantation in children was quantitatively tracked in the study by means of TCR repertoire profiling.

The treatment or condition label of this sample denotes: allogeneic hematopoietic cell transplantation with graft depleted of TCRalphabeta T cells and CD19 B cells. TCRalphabeta/CD19-depleted allogeneic hematopoietic cell grafts were given to the transplant recipients, all of whom were children. Broad study findings and their caveats: The frequencies of hyperexpanded clones fell over the following months, and after one year, T-cell counts and TCRbeta diversity were mostly attributed to newly produced T cells. The apparently early recovery of alphabetaT-cell counts about two months after transplant reportedly depended on only several hundred rapidly expanded clones that came from non-depleted graft cells. The high TCRbeta diversity at day 60 in some patients was ascribed to recipient T cells and intrathymic progenitors that had survived conditioning.

Preparation of the library involved PCR. TCRdb lists the instrument as Illumina HiSeq 2500. TCR libraries were prepared with molecular barcoding, using unique molecular identifiers to normalize TCRbeta repertoire quantification. TCRdb handled the public reads itself, with Q25 trimming in fastp and clone calling in MiXCR, and kept productive beta chains. A single entry per CDR3 protein holds the most common genes and DNA from its merged rows. This sample comprises 500,000 to 600,000 distinct CDR3 sequences, about a quarter of them detected only once. The ten largest clonotypes hold around a third of the sample. Counted from cysteine to phenylalanine, this CDR3 has 14 amino acids. The only DNA kept is the CDR3, 42 bases in frame from the first base. According to the germline V gene, CDR1 reads SGHDN and CDR2 reads FVKESK. Relative to germline, V is 0 bases shorter and J is 9 bases shorter, with 12 bases between their ends.

The sequenced sample was PBMCs, obtained before TCRalphabeta/CD19-depleted stem cell transplant. The chain is assembled from TRBV14 and TRBJ2-4; a weak D assignment points to TRBD1 (5 bases agree). This clonotype was obtained from a boy less than two years old with Wiskott-Aldrich syndrome, due to receive a stem cell transplant. The CDR3: CASSQDYMDTIQYF. Here is the DNA: TGTGCCAGCAGCCAAGATTATATGGACACCATTCAGTACTTC.